A selection of T cell receptor beta chains follows, all from one sample in a study of T cells in Graves' hyperthyroidism and ophthalmopathy. TCRdb passed the multiplex PCR reads through MiXCR, listing each CDR3 protein once. The data show a few hundred thousand distinct CDR3 sequences, nearly 15% seen once. Sequenced sample: blood. Receptors were obtained from a woman between 45 and 60 years old with Graves' hyperthyroidism that later progressed to Graves' ophthalmopathy. CDR3s include the opening cysteine and the closing phenylalanine or tryptophan. Each record gives: CDR3 DNA, CDR3 protein, clone size, D gene, J gene, V gene. The D gene is left open where the match is weak. Not every row has a clone size; where given, it reads once, few, many or a size class.

cdr3_nt: TGTGCCAGCCATACGGGGGTCCAGAGCTATAATTCACCCCTCCACTTT; cdr3_aa: CASHTGVQSYNSPLHF; clone_size: many; d_call: -; j_call: TRBJ1-6; v_call: TRBV28
cdr3_nt: TGTGCCAGTAGTATAGCTAGCGGACTGAACAATGAGCAGTTCTTC; cdr3_aa: CASSIASGLNNEQFF; clone_size: few; d_call: TRBD2; j_call: TRBJ2-1; v_call: TRBV19
cdr3_nt: TGTGCCAGCGCTGGGGCCATTCAGTACTTC; cdr3_aa: CASAGAIQYF; clone_size: few; d_call: -; j_call: TRBJ2-4; v_call: TRBV28
cdr3_nt: TGTGCCAGTAGTATTCGATACGACACAGATACGCAGTATTTT; cdr3_aa: CASSIRYDTDTQYF; clone_size: many; d_call: -; j_call: TRBJ2-3; v_call: TRBV19
cdr3_nt: TGTGCCAGCAGGGTGGCCGACACTGAAGCTTTCTTT; cdr3_aa: CASRVADTEAFF; clone_size: many; d_call: -; j_call: TRBJ1-1; v_call: TRBV7-9
cdr3_nt: TGTGCCACCAGCATGGACAGGGCGAACACCGGGGAGCTGTTTTTT; cdr3_aa: CATSMDRANTGELFF; clone_size: -; d_call: TRBD1; j_call: TRBJ2-2; v_call: TRBV15
cdr3_nt: TGTGCCAGCACCTCAGGGGGGGGAAAACTGTTTTTT; cdr3_aa: CASTSGGGKLFF; clone_size: -; d_call: TRBD1; j_call: TRBJ1-4; v_call: TRBV6-2/TRBV6-3
cdr3_nt: TGTGCCACCAGTGATGAGGACAGGGTACTCACAGATACGCAGTATTTT; cdr3_aa: CATSDEDRVLTDTQYF; clone_size: many; d_call: TRBD1; j_call: TRBJ2-3; v_call: TRBV24-1
cdr3_nt: TGTGCCAGCTCTTCCGCAGGACGAAGGGCGTACACTGAAGTTTTCTTT; cdr3_aa: CASSSAGRRAYTEVFF; clone_size: -; d_call: -; j_call: TRBJ1-1; v_call: TRBV18
cdr3_nt: TGTGCCAGCTCACCTCGACAGGGTGCGAACACTGAAGCTTTCTTT; cdr3_aa: CASSPRQGANTEAFF; clone_size: many; d_call: TRBD1; j_call: TRBJ1-1; v_call: TRBV18
cdr3_nt: TGTGCCAGCAGTCCCCTCCGGGACAGTTACAATGAGCAGTTCTTC; cdr3_aa: CASSPLRDSYNEQFF; clone_size: many; d_call: TRBD1; j_call: TRBJ2-1; v_call: TRBV28
cdr3_nt: TGTGCCAGCAGGCCCAGGCGGGAGGCGGATACGCAGTATTTT; cdr3_aa: CASRPRREADTQYF; clone_size: many; d_call: TRBD2; j_call: TRBJ2-3; v_call: TRBV27
cdr3_nt: TGCGCCAGCAGCACGGGACAGGGTCCCTACGAGCAGTACTTC; cdr3_aa: CASSTGQGPYEQYF; clone_size: many; d_call: TRBD1; j_call: TRBJ2-7; v_call: TRBV5-1
cdr3_nt: TGTGCCAGCAGCCCGGGACGGCAAGCTAACTATGGCTACACCTTC; cdr3_aa: CASSPGRQANYGYTF; clone_size: few; d_call: -; j_call: TRBJ1-2; v_call: TRBV14
cdr3_nt: TGTGCCAGCAGTATCCTCGACGGGAGGGGGGGTGGCTACACCTTC; cdr3_aa: CASSILDGRGGGYTF; clone_size: many; d_call: -; j_call: TRBJ1-2; v_call: TRBV28
cdr3_nt: TGTGCCAGCAGCTTAAACGAGCGGGGGGGCTACAATGAGCAGTTCTTC; cdr3_aa: CASSLNERGGYNEQFF; clone_size: -; d_call: TRBD2; j_call: TRBJ2-1; v_call: TRBV6-9
cdr3_nt: TGTGCCGGGGAGAGCGACAGGGGGCCAGAGACCCAGTACTTC; cdr3_aa: CAGESDRGPETQYF; clone_size: few; d_call: TRBD1; j_call: TRBJ2-5; v_call: TRBV30
cdr3_nt: TGTGCCAGCAGTTTCGGAGGGGGGTCCTACGAGCAGTACTTC; cdr3_aa: CASSFGGGSYEQYF; clone_size: many; d_call: -; j_call: TRBJ2-7; v_call: TRBV28
cdr3_nt: TGTGCCAGCAGCTTGGATAAGTCAGCGAGCGGAGCTTTCTTT; cdr3_aa: CASSLDKSASGAFF; clone_size: few; d_call: -; j_call: TRBJ1-1; v_call: TRBV5-4
cdr3_nt: TGTGCCAGCAGCTTAGTGAGGGATGCTTCAGGCGAGCAGTACTTC; cdr3_aa: CASSLVRDASGEQYF; clone_size: many; d_call: -; j_call: TRBJ2-7; v_call: TRBV7-9
cdr3_nt: TGTGCCAGCTCACCAGAGGGACAGGGGACTACGGCTTTCTTT; cdr3_aa: CASSPEGQGTTAFF; clone_size: many; d_call: TRBD1; j_call: TRBJ1-1; v_call: TRBV18
cdr3_nt: TGCAGCGTTGTATTATTTGGACAGGGGGCGGGCTACACCTTC; cdr3_aa: CSVVLFGQGAGYTF; clone_size: few; d_call: TRBD1; j_call: TRBJ1-2; v_call: TRBV29-1
cdr3_nt: TGCGCCAGCACCACTAGATTGAACACTGAAGCTTTCTTT; cdr3_aa: CASTTRLNTEAFF; clone_size: many; d_call: -; j_call: TRBJ1-1; v_call: TRBV5-1
cdr3_nt: TGTGCCAGCACCCCTCTTGGGACGGCGAACACTGAAGCTTTCTTT; cdr3_aa: CASTPLGTANTEAFF; clone_size: many; d_call: -; j_call: TRBJ1-1; v_call: TRBV3-1
cdr3_nt: TGTGCCAGCAGCTTAGGGTATAGCGGCGACGATACGCAGTATTTT; cdr3_aa: CASSLGYSGDDTQYF; clone_size: many; d_call: -; j_call: TRBJ2-3; v_call: TRBV11-2
cdr3_nt: TGTGCCAGCAGTGTCCGTGGGACCTCGTTCAATGAGCAGTTCTTC; cdr3_aa: CASSVRGTSFNEQFF; clone_size: many; d_call: -; j_call: TRBJ2-1; v_call: TRBV2
cdr3_nt: TGTGCCAGTAGTCCCGCCCGGCTCAATCAGCCCCAGCATTTT; cdr3_aa: CASSPARLNQPQHF; clone_size: few; d_call: -; j_call: TRBJ1-5; v_call: TRBV19
cdr3_nt: TGTGCCAGCAGTACACCCAGGGGGAATGGCTACACCTTC; cdr3_aa: CASSTPRGNGYTF; clone_size: many; d_call: TRBD1; j_call: TRBJ1-2; v_call: TRBV28
cdr3_nt: TGTGCCAGCTCACCAATGGCGGGCCAAGAGACCCAGTACTTC; cdr3_aa: CASSPMAGQETQYF; clone_size: few; d_call: -; j_call: TRBJ2-5; v_call: TRBV18
cdr3_nt: TGTGCCAGCAGTATCACACAGGGAAACTATGGCTACACCTTC; cdr3_aa: CASSITQGNYGYTF; clone_size: many; d_call: -; j_call: TRBJ1-2; v_call: TRBV27
cdr3_nt: TGCAGCGGGGGGACAGGAACCCCCTACGAGCAGTACTTC; cdr3_aa: CSGGTGTPYEQYF; clone_size: -; d_call: TRBD1; j_call: TRBJ2-7; v_call: TRBV29-1
cdr3_nt: TGCAGCGGAGAGGGAGGGGGGGACACTGAAGCTTTCTTT; cdr3_aa: CSGEGGGDTEAFF; clone_size: many; d_call: -; j_call: TRBJ1-1; v_call: TRBV20-1
cdr3_nt: TGTGCCAGCAGTTTATCTCAGTTCGTGACAGTCGAGCAGTACTTC; cdr3_aa: CASSLSQFVTVEQYF; clone_size: many; d_call: -; j_call: TRBJ2-7; v_call: TRBV27
cdr3_nt: TGTGCCAGTAGTATCAGGGGGACAGGGGTGGACAATGAGCAGTTCTTC; cdr3_aa: CASSIRGTGVDNEQFF; clone_size: -; d_call: TRBD1; j_call: TRBJ2-1; v_call: TRBV19
cdr3_nt: TGTGCCAGCAGTTTAGGGCAGAGGGATCAGCCCCAGCATTTT; cdr3_aa: CASSLGQRDQPQHF; clone_size: many; d_call: -; j_call: TRBJ1-5; v_call: TRBV28
cdr3_nt: TGCGCCAGCAGCTTGGAACAGACAGCATCTGGAAACACCATATATTTT; cdr3_aa: CASSLEQTASGNTIYF; clone_size: few; d_call: -; j_call: TRBJ1-3; v_call: TRBV5-1
cdr3_nt: TGTGCCAGCAGCCCCAGGGGGGCGGGGTCGAACACCGGGGAGCTGTTTTTT; cdr3_aa: CASSPRGAGSNTGELFF; clone_size: many; d_call: -; j_call: TRBJ2-2; v_call: TRBV7-8
cdr3_nt: TGCGCCAGCAGCCAAGATGGCCCCCTGGGACAGTTCTACGAGCAGTACTTC; cdr3_aa: CASSQDGPLGQFYEQYF; clone_size: few; d_call: TRBD1; j_call: TRBJ2-7; v_call: TRBV4-1
cdr3_nt: TGCAGTGCTAGAGATTGGAAGCGGGGGGTAAGGGAGCAGTACTTC; cdr3_aa: CSARDWKRGVREQYF; clone_size: -; d_call: TRBD2; j_call: TRBJ2-7; v_call: TRBV20-1
cdr3_nt: TGTGCCAGCAGACGACAGGGTGCAGATATGCAGTATTTT; cdr3_aa: CASRRQGADMQYF; clone_size: -; d_call: TRBD1; j_call: TRBJ2-3; v_call: TRBV5-8
cdr3_nt: TGTGCCAGCAGCGCGGGACTAGCGGGCGCCTCCGGGGAGCTGTTTTTT; cdr3_aa: CASSAGLAGASGELFF; clone_size: -; d_call: TRBD2; j_call: TRBJ2-2; v_call: TRBV5-4
cdr3_nt: TGTGCCAGCTCACCTGAAGAGGAACTTATTAGCGGGAGAGACAGGAACGAGCAGTACTTC; cdr3_aa: CASSPEEELISGRDRNEQYF; clone_size: -; d_call: TRBD2; j_call: TRBJ2-7; v_call: TRBV18
cdr3_nt: TGTGCCACCAGTGACTACCGACAGGGAAGATTGATAGACCAGCCCCAGCATTTT; cdr3_aa: CATSDYRQGRLIDQPQHF; clone_size: -; d_call: TRBD1; j_call: TRBJ1-5; v_call: TRBV24-1
cdr3_nt: TGTGCCAGCAGTGCAACAGGGGCGAGGGGGACAGCTTTCTTT; cdr3_aa: CASSATGARGTAFF; clone_size: many; d_call: TRBD1; j_call: TRBJ1-1; v_call: TRBV2
cdr3_nt: TGCGCCAGCAGCTTGGAGCGGGGGACAGCGAGCTCCTACGAGCAGTACTTC; cdr3_aa: CASSLERGTASSYEQYF; clone_size: many; d_call: -; j_call: TRBJ2-7; v_call: TRBV5-1
cdr3_nt: TGCGCCAGCAGCTTGGTCCCTAGCGGGAGGCAACTTACAGATACGCAGTATTTT; cdr3_aa: CASSLVPSGRQLTDTQYF; clone_size: -; d_call: TRBD2; j_call: TRBJ2-3; v_call: TRBV5-1
cdr3_nt: TGTGCCAGCAGTTTATTTTCGGCGGGAGCCTACAATGAGCAGTTCTTC; cdr3_aa: CASSLFSAGAYNEQFF; clone_size: many; d_call: TRBD2; j_call: TRBJ2-1; v_call: TRBV28
cdr3_nt: TGTGCCACCAGTGATCCGGTCCGGACAGGACCTAGCACAGATACGCAGTATTTT; cdr3_aa: CATSDPVRTGPSTDTQYF; clone_size: -; d_call: TRBD1; j_call: TRBJ2-3; v_call: TRBV24-1
cdr3_nt: TGTGCCAGCAGCCCCGGACTCGCCCAAGAGACCCAGTACTTC; cdr3_aa: CASSPGLAQETQYF; clone_size: many; d_call: -; j_call: TRBJ2-5; v_call: TRBV11-2
cdr3_nt: TGTGCCAGCAGTGGGACAGGAATTTTTGGGACCCAGTACTTC; cdr3_aa: CASSGTGIFGTQYF; clone_size: many; d_call: TRBD1; j_call: TRBJ2-5; v_call: TRBV2
cdr3_nt: TGTGCCAGCTCACCGGGGCTAGCGGGGTCCTACAATAAGCAGTTCTTC; cdr3_aa: CASSPGLAGSYNKQFF; clone_size: -; d_call: TRBD2; j_call: TRBJ2-1; v_call: TRBV18
cdr3_nt: TGTGCCAGCAGCTCGGACCGCCTGAGGGGAGCTTTCTTT; cdr3_aa: CASSSDRLRGAFF; clone_size: -; d_call: -; j_call: TRBJ1-1; v_call: TRBV11-2
cdr3_nt: TGTGCCAGCAGCTTGGAGCTAGCGGTTAGCACAGATACGCAGTATTTT; cdr3_aa: CASSLELAVSTDTQYF; clone_size: many; d_call: TRBD2; j_call: TRBJ2-3; v_call: TRBV5-5
cdr3_nt: TGTGCCAGCAGCTTGGCTGACAGGGGGTATGAGACCCAGTACTTC; cdr3_aa: CASSLADRGYETQYF; clone_size: -; d_call: TRBD1; j_call: TRBJ2-5; v_call: TRBV5-4